The T cell receptor beta chain described here comes from a study of follicular helper T cells after annual influenza vaccination. Study overall: Sampling occurred days 0, 7 and 28 after each influenza vaccination.

The protocol was immunoSEQ multiplex PCR, while the TCRdb copy is restricted to in-frame clones and leaves out a portion. This table holds about 2,100 clones, over 65% found once. Trimming removed 1 base at V and 3 bases at J, with 10 bases between. The CDR3 contains 14 residues. Germline CDR1 and CDR2: SGHNT and YYREEE (reference sequence). Time point: 2015-2016 season, 7 days after influenza vaccination. The sequence was collected from an adult who received the influenza vaccine. The V call is TRBV5-4, the J call TRBJ2-5; D may be TRBD1 (5 bases). The sequencing here drew on CXCR5+ CD38- circulating T follicular helper cells from blood, taken 7 days after influenza vaccination. Subset defined: circulating Tfh, non-naive CD4+CXCR5+PD-1+ (ICOS+CD38+ or ICOS-CD38-). In nucleotides, the CDR3 is TGTGCCAGCAGCTTGTGGCAGGGAAAAGAGACCCAGTACTTC. This encodes CASSLWQGKETQYF.